This TCR beta chain originates from a study of shared clonotypes between healthy human individuals. Across the study: A few men and a couple of women, aged 18 to 49, were donors. General observations from the study: Non-shared clonotypes showed lower generation probabilities than clonotypes common to all four donors.

The table lists this clone with a count of one. The target antigen is unknown. The CDR3 is 15 residues long. CDR1 and CDR2 from the germline V gene are SGHNT and YYREEE (reference sequence). V lost 2 bases, J lost 0 bases, and 11 bases lay in between. Researchers partitioned CD4+ cells into CD45RA+ naive and CD45RA-negative memory subsets. Sorted-subset replicate PCRs used approximately 190 ng of genomic DNA. This amount corresponded to 25,000 to 30,000 T cell genomes. Sequencing was performed with immunoSEQ multiplex PCR; in TCRdb, only in-frame clones are kept and a portion is missing. The repertoire holds roughly 2.2 million clones, with under 95% as singletons.

The rearrangement uses TRBV5-4 and TRBJ1-2; D gene unclear. The source is a man younger than 30 in good health. Some clones in this sample may be carry-over from other donors' samples. Sequencing input: naive CD4+ T cells from PBMCs. Subset specified: CD45RA+ positively selected. CDR3 sequence: CASSLPSAPNYGYTF. The CDR3 DNA follows: TGTGCCAGCAGCTTACCCAGTGCGCCTAACTATGGCTACACCTTC.